This TCR beta chain is drawn from a study of blood T cell repertoires in COVID-19. Study at large: Whether acute or convalescent, the COVID-19 samples came from the United States, Italy and Spain. PBMCs, B-cell-depleted T cells, or T cells provided the cDNA or gDNA that made up the material.

This clone was counted a single time. As originally analysed: Quantification of nucleated cells was approximated via reference gene primer amplification. TCRdb's table, derived via immunoSEQ multiplex PCR, lists solely in-frame clones and lacks some. The V and J calls and the clone size are those of that table, but D and trimming were determined from the DNA. The data hold fewer than 250,000 clones, with approximately 80% observed a single time. V was trimmed by 6 bases and J by 3 bases, leaving 15 bases between them. From germline, CDR1 is ENHRY and CDR2 SYGVKD. The CDR3 extends over 15 amino acids. The TCR was taken from a woman between 50 and 59 years old with acute or convalescent COVID-19. This chain links TRBV10-3 with TRBJ1-5, with D perhaps TRBD1 (6 bases). The sample taken for sequencing was peripheral blood. This CDR3 is CAISPGQSHNQPQHF. The CDR3 region has the DNA TGTGCCATCAGCCCCGGACAGAGCCACAATCAGCCCCAGCATTTT.